This TCR beta chain originates from a study of T cell responses to AZD1222 COVID-19 vaccine. This clone was detected only once. Its antigen is not known. Sequenced by immunoSEQ multiplex PCR; TCRdb stores in-frame clones only, minus some. This table has about 70,000 clones, 75% to 90% appearing once. Study-wide points: The study found Spike-specific TCR breadth and depth rose after two AZD1222 doses.

This CDR3 contains 16 residues. Germline CDR1 and CDR2: MNHNS and SASEGT. V gave up 0 bases and J gave up 8 bases; unmatched junction bases: 8. The chain has TRBV6-1 and TRBJ2-1, with 9 bases that match TRBD2. The origin of this receptor is an adult in good health. Sequencing used peripheral blood, obtained on day 0 of AZD1222 vaccination. CDR3 nucleotides: TGTGCCAGCAGTGAAGCGCCTGGCGGGGGGGCCGATGAGCAGTTCTTC. It codes for CASSEAPGGGADEQFF.